This TCR beta chain comes out of a study of Ad26.COV2.S vaccination and SARS-CoV-2 variants. As for the study in general: Participant was drawn from the COV1001 Ad26.COV2.S trial arm.

Noted treatment: about 20 received Ad26.COV2.S at low or high dose, single or two shots; about five received placebo; per-sample allocation not given. Specimen acquisition occurred on day 63 following the initial vaccine or placebo injection. This Boston cohort included adults aged 18-55 years. The vaccine delivered Wuhan-strain SARS-CoV-2 spike through an Ad26 vector. This table comes from immunoSEQ multiplex PCR, and its TCRdb copy is limited to in-frame clones, with some not included. Of about 320,000 clones in the sample, around four fifths were seen once. About this clone: Antigen unknown.

The germline V gene encodes CDR1 LNHDA and CDR2 SQIVND (reference sequence). The CDR3 has 16 amino acids. Trimming shortened V by 2 bases and J by 1 base, and 14 bases separated the two germline ends. Broader study findings: Comparability of non-spike TCR breadth was observed across vaccine and placebo recipients.

Sequenced material: peripheral blood, taken in a trial of Ad26.COV2.S vaccine versus placebo. The rearrangement links TRBV19 to TRBJ2-5; D may correspond to TRBD1 or TRBD2 (5 bases each). This clonotype originated in a person aged 18-60 years who received the Ad26.COV2.S COVID-19 vaccine or a placebo. CDR3 residues: CASSISSRGSQETQYF. CDR3 nucleotides: TGTGCCAGTAGTATATCATCGAGGGGTTCCCAAGAGACCCAGTACTTC.